The following is a T cell receptor beta chain sequence with its context. The antigen is unknown. The sample comes from a study of beta chain features in type 1 diabetes. Study-level findings and limits: Moderate but significant shortening of TCRB CDR3s was recorded in all four CD4+ subsets from Type 1 diabetes patients.

With V trimmed by 3 bases and J by 5 bases, 5 bases remained unmatched. Germline CDR1 and CDR2: SQVTM and ANQGSEA. The CDR3 has 15 amino acids. The sequenced template was cDNA made from the entire isolated RNA. Sequencing used immunoSEQ multiplex PCR; TCRdb keeps in-frame clones, though not all of them. The sample lists some 250,000 clones, 11% to 15% seen once, with about 0.019% in the top ten. The origin of this receptor is a man aged 30 to 39 with type 1 diabetes. The J gene is TRBJ2-3, the V gene TRBV29-1; 13 nucleotides match TRBD2. The sample comprised naive CD4+ T cells from blood. CDR3 in amino acids: CSVEGLAGPGDTQYF. CDR3 nucleotides: TGCAGCGTTGAGGGACTAGCGGGGCCCGGAGATACGCAGTATTTT.